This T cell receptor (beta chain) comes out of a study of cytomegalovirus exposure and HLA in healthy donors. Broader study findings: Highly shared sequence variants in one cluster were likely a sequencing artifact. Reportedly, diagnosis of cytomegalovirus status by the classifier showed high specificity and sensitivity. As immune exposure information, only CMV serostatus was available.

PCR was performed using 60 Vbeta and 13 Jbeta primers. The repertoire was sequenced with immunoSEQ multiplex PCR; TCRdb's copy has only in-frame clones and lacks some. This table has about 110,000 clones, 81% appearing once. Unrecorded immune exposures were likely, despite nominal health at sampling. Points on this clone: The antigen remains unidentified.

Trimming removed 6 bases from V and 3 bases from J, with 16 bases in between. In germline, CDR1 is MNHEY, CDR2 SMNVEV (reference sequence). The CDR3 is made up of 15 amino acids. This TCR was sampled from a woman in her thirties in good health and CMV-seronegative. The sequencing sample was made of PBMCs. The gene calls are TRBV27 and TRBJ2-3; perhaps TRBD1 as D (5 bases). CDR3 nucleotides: TGTGCCAGCAGCCCCAGGGTTCAAGCGACAGATACGCAGTATTTT. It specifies CASSPRVQATDTQYF.